Each of the 6 T cell receptor beta chains below was sequenced from the same sample in a study of immune evolution from preneoplasia to lung adenocarcinoma. TCRdb keeps only in-frame clones here, not all; method: immunoSEQ multiplex PCR. The sample has roughly 3,900 clones; about 83% are singletons. The source material was FFPE minimally invasive lung adenocarcinoma tissue. Receptors were obtained from a person in their sixties or seventies with lung adenocarcinoma.

The CDR3 sequence: CASSFSGGMNTEAFF. Here the CDR3 DNA reads TGTGCCAGCAGTTTCTCCGGGGGCATGAACACTGAAGCTTTCTTT. The chain combines TRBV28 with TRBJ1-1, with D possibly matching TRBD1 (6 bases). V lost 3 bases to trimming and J lost 0 bases, with 11 bases between them. Germline V gene data show CDR1 as MDHEN and CDR2 as SYDVKM. The CDR3 length is 15 residues.

This chain uses TRBV27 with TRBJ1-1, with 12 bases aligning to TRBD1. V lost 9 bases and J lost 5; bases outside the gene matches: 10. Germline assignment: CDR1 MNHEY and CDR2 SMNVEV (reference sequence). The CDR3 spans 15 residues. The DNA of the CDR3 is TGTGCCAGTGCCGGGACAGGGGGCGGTCGGACTGAAGCTTTCTTT. Translation gives CASAGTGGGRTEAFF.

This chain connects TRBV6-5 to TRBJ2-3, with D perhaps matching TRBD2 (6 bases). V shed 2 bases and J shed 0 bases, with 12 bases lying between them. Germline loops: CDR1 MNHEY, CDR2 SVGAGI. The CDR3 contains 16 residues. CDR3 coding DNA: TGTGCCAGCAGTTACATGGCGGGGCTCAGCACAGATACGCAGTATTTT. Translation gives CASSYMAGLSTDTQYF.

This chain uses TRBV2 with TRBJ2-6; 10 nucleotides agree with TRBD1. CDR1 is SNHLY, CDR2 FYNNEI, per germline. The CDR3 is 15 amino acids. V was clipped by 6 bases and J by 2 bases; unmatched bases: 1. CDR3 sequence reads: CASSGTGAGANVLTF. The CDR3, as DNA: TGTGCCAGCAGCGGGACAGGGGCTGGGGCCAACGTCCTGACTTTC.

This CDR3 is CASSLASSGTDTQYF. CDR3 nucleotide sequence: TGTGCCAGCAGCTTAGCATCTAGCGGGACAGATACGCAGTATTTT. This chain uses TRBV7-2 with TRBJ2-3, with 8 bases identical to TRBD2. This CDR3 contains 15 residues. The V segment lost 0 bases and the J segment 3 bases; nucleotides outside the gene matches: 2. Germline V gene data show CDR1 as SGHTA and CDR2 as FQGNSA. Variable domain in full (rest from reference TRBV7-2 and TRBJ2-3): GAGVSQSPSNKVTEKGKDVELRCDPISGHTALYWYRQSLGQGLEFLIYFQGNSAPDKSGLPSDRFSAERTGGSVSTLTIQRTQQEDSAVYLCASSLASSGTDTQYFGPGTRLTVL.

The rearrangement links TRBV19 to TRBJ2-7; 9 bases line up with TRBD1. The V segment lost 2 bases and the J segment 6 bases; nucleotides outside the gene matches: 8. The germline CDR1 and CDR2 sequences are LNHDA and SQIVND (reference sequence). CDR3 length: 15 amino acids. CDR3 coding DNA: TGTGCCAGTAGTATAACGGGACAGGGAGGATCCGAGCAGTACTTC. Amino acid sequence: CASSITGQGGSEQYF.